This passage covers 14 T cell receptor beta chains from one sample sequenced in a study of beta chain features in type 1 diabetes. Expressed TCRB transcripts were sequenced because the entire RNA isolate underwent reverse transcription. Libraries were prepared by immunoSEQ multiplex PCR; TCRdb keeps only in-frame clonotypes and omits some of them. The repertoire holds about 330,000 clones, around 10% seen once, with roughly 0.014% in the top ten. Input material: naive CD4+ T cells from blood. The receptors were sampled from a woman younger than 45 in good health.

This clone was counted between two and nine times. V gene TRBV10-3 combines with J gene TRBJ2-7; 10 nucleotides line up with TRBD1. Trimming cost V 6 bases and J 2 bases; bases outside gene matches: 4. This CDR3 has 14 amino acids. Germline V gene sequence: CDR1 ENHRY, CDR2 SYGVKD. CDR3 DNA sequence: TGTGCCATCAGGGGACAGGGGACAACCTACGAGCAGTACTTC. Amino acids: CAIRGQGTTYEQYF.

The V gene is TRBV29-1, the J gene TRBJ2-5; possible D gene TRBD2, 7 bases. The CDR3 extends over 14 amino acids. The germline V gene has CDR1 SQVTM and CDR2 ANQGSEA. The V end lost 8 bases, the J end lost 4 bases, and 20 bases lay between the germline ends. The CDR3 protein is CSSGGRGLGETQYF. The CDR3, as DNA: TGCAGCTCGGGGGGCCGGGGCTTAGGAGAGACCCAGTACTTC.

This clone was counted a few times. The chain couples TRBV11-1 to TRBJ2-7; D remains unclear. CDR3 length: 13 residues. The V end lost 1 base, the J end lost 3 bases, and 7 bases lay between the germline ends. CDR1 is SGHAT and CDR2 is FQDESV in the germline V gene (reference sequence). The DNA of the CDR3 is TGTGCCAGCAGCTTAGAGAGACTCTACGAGCAGTACTTC. Its translation: CASSLERLYEQYF.

This clone showed up just a few times. This chain joins TRBV18 and TRBJ2-7, with D tentatively TRBD1 (6 bases). The CDR3 is 14 residues long. CDR1 is KGHSH, CDR2 LQKENI, per germline. Deletions cut 2 bases from V and 3 bases from J, with 11 bases between. CDR3 loop: CASSPSRGGYEQYF. The CDR3 DNA reads TGTGCCAGCTCACCAAGCAGGGGCGGCTACGAGCAGTACTTC.

The chain links TRBV11-3 to TRBJ2-3; possibly TRBD2 for D (6 bases). Trimming stripped 5 bases from V and 1 base from J, with 16 bases between. The CDR3 loop spans 16 amino acids. Germline-derived CDR1 and CDR2 are SGHNT and YENEEA. CDR3 in amino acids: CASSRVGGTGTDTQYF. CDR3 nucleotide sequence: TGTGCCAGCAGCCGAGTCGGGGGAACAGGCACAGATACGCAGTATTTT.

The chain uses TRBV28 and TRBJ2-2; tentative D call: TRBD1 (5 bases). Looked up from germline, CDR1 is MDHEN and CDR2 is SYDVKM. This CDR3 region has 12 residues. Trimming removed 11 bases at V and 1 base at J, with 8 bases between. The CDR3 DNA sequence: TGTGCCTGGCAGGGGAACACCGGGGAGCTGTTTTTT. Protein sequence: CAWQGNTGELFF.

This clone was detected only a few times. The chain links TRBV29-1 to TRBJ2-5; 7 bases match TRBD2. Losses at the gene ends were 4 bases for V and 2 bases for J; bases not matched to a gene: 1. Per the germline V gene, CDR1 is SQVTM and CDR2 is ANQGSEA. This CDR3 contains 12 residues. For the CDR3, the DNA is TGCAGCGTTGCGGGAGGTCAAGAGACCCAGTACTTC. Translating gives CSVAGGQETQYF.

This clone appeared a few times. The chain has TRBV20-1 and TRBJ1-1; weak D call: TRBD1 (5 bases). CDR3 length equals 11 residues. Trimming pared 0 bases from V and 8 bases from J, leaving 7 bases between. Germline loops: CDR1 DFQATT, CDR2 SNEGSKA (reference sequence). CDR3: CSARDRQEAFF. CDR3 nucleotides: TGCAGTGCTAGAGACCGACAGGAAGCTTTCTTT.

V gene TRBV28 combines with J gene TRBJ2-1, with 7 nucleotides matching TRBD2. V shed 3 bases and J 4 bases; nucleotides not matched to a gene: 6. The V gene's germline CDR1 is MDHEN and CDR2 SYDVKM. The CDR3 runs to 15 residues. The CDR3 nucleotides read TGTGCCAGCAGTTTGTACGGGGGGAAATACAATGAGCAGTTCTTC. The encoded protein is CASSLYGGKYNEQFF.

This chain links TRBV6-5 with TRBJ1-1, with unresolved D. CDR1 and CDR2 (germline): MNHEY, SVGAGI. V lost 0 bases and J lost 10, with 6 bases in between. This CDR3 has 11 residues. The CDR3 DNA is TGTGCCAGCAGTTACTCTAGTCGAGCTTTCTTT. This sequence encodes CASSYSSRAFF.

This clone has only a few counts. The chain links TRBV15 to TRBJ2-7; 10 bases are shared with TRBD2. In germline, CDR1 is LNHNV, CDR2 YYDKDF (reference sequence). CDR3 size: 16 residues. V shed 0 bases and J 4 bases; nucleotides not matched to a gene: 6. The DNA for the CDR3 is TGTGCCACCAGCAGAGATCTCCTAGCGGGAGCTTACGAGCAGTACTTC. This translates into CATSRDLLAGAYEQYF.

The table lists this clone with a few counts. V gene TRBV18 combines with J gene TRBJ1-4, with 9 bases lining up with TRBD1. The CDR3 contains 13 residues. Trimming removed 6 bases from V and 6 bases from J; junction bases left unmatched: 2. Germline CDR1 KGHSH, CDR2 LQKENI. CDR3 coding DNA: TGTGCCAGCTCTCGGGACAGGGATGAAAAACTGTTTTTT. Translated, it gives CASSRDRDEKLFF.

The chain uses TRBV7-3 and TRBJ2-3, with 10 positions matching TRBD2. CDR3 length equals 17 residues. Germline CDR1 SGHTA, CDR2 FQGTGA. Trimming removed 5 bases from V and 2 bases from J; junction bases left unmatched: 10. The chain's CDR3 is CASSLSGLARITDTQYF. CDR3 bases: TGTGCCAGCAGCCTATCGGGACTAGCGCGAATCACAGATACGCAGTATTTT.

This clone was counted only a few times. This chain links TRBV28 with TRBJ2-1; 8 bases map to TRBD1. V lost 6 bases and J lost 2; bases outside the gene matches: 12. The CDR3 sequence is 17 residues long. Germline lookup yields CDR1 MDHEN and CDR2 SYDVKM. The DNA for the CDR3 is TGTGCCAGCAGGGCAGACACAGGGGGACGTCCCTACAATGAGCAGTTCTTC. This sequence encodes CASRADTGGRPYNEQFF.